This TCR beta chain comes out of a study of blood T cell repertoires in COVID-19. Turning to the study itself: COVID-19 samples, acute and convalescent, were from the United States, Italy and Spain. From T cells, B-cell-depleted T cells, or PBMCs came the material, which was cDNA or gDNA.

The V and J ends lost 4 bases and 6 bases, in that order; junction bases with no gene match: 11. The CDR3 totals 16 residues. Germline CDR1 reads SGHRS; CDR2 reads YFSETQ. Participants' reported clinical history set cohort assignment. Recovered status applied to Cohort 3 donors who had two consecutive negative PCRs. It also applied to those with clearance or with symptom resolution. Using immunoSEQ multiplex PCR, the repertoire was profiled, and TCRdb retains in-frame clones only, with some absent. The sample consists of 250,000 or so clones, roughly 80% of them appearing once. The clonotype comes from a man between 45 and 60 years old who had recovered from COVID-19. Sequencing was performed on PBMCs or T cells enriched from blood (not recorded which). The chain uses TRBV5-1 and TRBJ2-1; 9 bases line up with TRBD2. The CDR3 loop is CASSKTSGQGGNEQFF. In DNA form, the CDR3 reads TGCGCCAGCAGCAAGACTAGCGGCCAAGGAGGCAATGAGCAGTTCTTC.